The 14 T cell receptor beta chains given below trace back to one sample, sequenced in a study of OX40 agonist ivuxolimab in advanced cancers. TCRdb keeps only in-frame clones here, not all; method: immunoSEQ multiplex PCR. The profile shows 81,000 or so clones, around 90% of them singletons. The sequenced sample was CD4+ or CD8+ T cells sorted from blood, obtained in a trial of the OX40 agonist ivuxolimab. Receptors originate from an adult with an advanced solid tumor such as melanoma, head and neck, liver or kidney cancer.

The chain is built from TRBV15 and TRBJ2-2; no definite D call. The V end was cut by 3 bases, the J end by 6 bases, with 20 bases between. The germline V gene encodes CDR1 LNHNV and CDR2 YYDKDF (reference sequence). The CDR3 runs 17 residues. CDR3 sequence reads: CATSSLVEGVRAGELFF. CDR3 nucleotides: TGTGCCACCAGCAGCCTTGTAGAAGGAGTTCGGGCCGGGGAGCTGTTTTTT.

V gene TRBV6-6 combines with J gene TRBJ2-3, with TRBD2 identical over 8 bases. The germline V gene has CDR1 MNHNY and CDR2 SVGAGI (reference sequence). The CDR3 runs to 15 residues. V dropped 5 bases and J dropped 2; count of bases not matched to a gene: 6. In nucleotides, the CDR3 is TGTGCCAGCAGTGCCATAGCGGGGCTCACAGATACGCAGTATTTT. Its translation is CASSAIAGLTDTQYF.

This chain uses TRBV6-5 with TRBJ2-1; D may be TRBD1 (6 bases). Looked up from germline, CDR1 is MNHEY and CDR2 is SVGAGI. V was shortened by 1 base and J by 8 bases, with 12 bases between the two germline ends. This CDR3 spans 14 amino acids. The CDR3: CASSYYFTGYEQFF. Here the CDR3 DNA reads TGTGCCAGCAGTTACTACTTTACAGGGTATGAGCAGTTCTTC.

This sequence joins TRBV30 and TRBJ2-1; D remains unclear. This CDR3 region has 12 residues. Trimming took off 2 bases at V and 7 bases at J, with 9 bases between the two ends. The V gene's germline CDR1 is GTSNPN and CDR2 SVGIG (reference sequence). The CDR3 DNA reads TGTGCCTGGAGTCTACTGGGGAATGAGCAGTTCTTC. Its translation: CAWSLLGNEQFF.

The rearrangement uses TRBV10-3 and TRBJ1-5; TRBD1 matches 8 bases. CDR1 is ENHRY and CDR2 is SYGVKD in the germline V gene. J was trimmed by 6 bases and V by 0 bases; bases with no gene match: 1. The CDR3 length is 14 residues. The CDR3 DNA is TGTGCCATCAGTGAGTCGGGGACAGGTCAGCCCCAGCATTTT. Translated: CAISESGTGQPQHF.

The CDR3 DNA follows: TGTGCCAGCAGTCCCGGGGCAACTAATGAAAAACTGTTTTTT. Translated, it gives CASSPGATNEKLFF. The chain couples TRBV6-5 to TRBJ1-4; D unresolved. The CDR3 is made up of 14 amino acids. Germline V lookup: CDR1 MNHEY, CDR2 SVGAGI. Trimming cost V 5 bases and J 0 bases, with 7 bases left between them.

The chain uses TRBV9 and TRBJ2-1, with TRBD2 matching over 10 bases. V shed 2 bases, J shed 7 bases, and the junction held 6 bases outside the gene matches. This CDR3 region has 15 residues. Germline V gene data show CDR1 as SGDLS and CDR2 as YYNGEE. The CDR3 nucleotides read TGTGCCAGCAGCGTCACTAGCGGGATGATTAATGAGCAGTTCTTC. It codes for CASSVTSGMINEQFF.

The chain combines TRBV6-6 with TRBJ1-1; 7 nucleotides match TRBD1. The CDR3 spans 11 residues. V lost 10 bases to trimming and J lost 11 bases; unmatched junction nucleotides: 10. Germline CDR1 is MNHNY and CDR2 is SVGAGI (reference sequence). This chain's CDR3 is CATEWGQLAFF. CDR3 sequence (DNA): TGTGCCACCGAATGGGGACAGTTGGCTTTCTTT.

The J gene is TRBJ2-5, the V gene TRBV4-1, with 7 bases lining up with TRBD1. CDR1 and CDR2 (germline): MGHRA, YSYEKL. Trimming took 2 bases from V and 6 from J; bases not matched to a gene: 6. The CDR3 length is 14 residues. CDR3 protein: CASSQLQGIKTQYF. The CDR3 DNA sequence: TGCGCCAGCAGCCAACTACAGGGGATAAAGACCCAGTACTTC.

The chain employs TRBV15 and TRBJ2-1; D remains ambiguous. V gave up 1 base and J gave up 7 bases, with 8 bases separating them. This CDR3 is built from 13 residues. CDR1 LNHNV and CDR2 YYDKDF come from the germline V gene (reference sequence). The chain's CDR3 is CATSRVSANEQFF. The CDR3 DNA reads as TGTGCCACCAGCAGAGTCTCGGCTAATGAGCAGTTCTTC.

The rearrangement uses TRBV6-1 and TRBJ2-1; 8 bases are a match to TRBD1. CDR1 and CDR2 (germline): MNHNS, SASEGT. The CDR3 extends over 16 amino acids. Trimming removed 1 base from V and 4 bases from J; junction bases left unmatched: 6. The chain's CDR3 is CASSEVGQGSYNEQFF. For the CDR3, the DNA is TGTGCCAGCAGTGAAGTAGGACAGGGTTCGTACAATGAGCAGTTCTTC.

The rearrangement uses TRBV29-1 and TRBJ1-3; no definite D call. Trimming removed 4 bases at V and 6 bases at J, with 4 bases between. This CDR3 comprises 10 residues. Germline V CDR1 and CDR2: SQVTM, ANQGSEA. In nucleotides, the CDR3 is TGCAGCGTTGTGGAAAACACCATATATTTT. It translates to CSVVENTIYF.

The chain uses TRBV28 and TRBJ2-7, with 10 nucleotides matching TRBD2. CDR1 is MDHEN, CDR2 SYDVKM, per germline. With 5 bases clipped from V and 2 bases from J, the junction kept 0 bases outside the gene matches. This CDR3 is built from 13 residues. CDR3 residues: CASSGTSAYEQYF. The CDR3 DNA reads TGTGCCAGCAGTGGGACTAGCGCCTACGAGCAGTACTTC.

This clone showed up just once. V is TRBV2 and J is TRBJ1-3; TRBD1 might be the D (5 bases). Germline assignment: CDR1 SNHLY and CDR2 FYNNEI. This CDR3 has 15 amino acids. V gave up 0 bases and J gave up 4 bases, with 10 bases separating them. CDR3 bases: TGTGCCAGCAGTGAAGCGGCAGGGATCGGAAACACCATATATTTT. Protein sequence: CASSEAAGIGNTIYF.